The source of this T cell receptor beta chain is a study of blood T cell repertoires in COVID-19. In the study overall: Material from acute and convalescent COVID-19 was sourced from the United States, Italy and Spain.

CDR3 length: 13 amino acids. In germline, CDR1 is SNHLY, CDR2 FYNNEI. Trimming shortened V by 7 bases and J by 3 bases, and 11 bases separated the two germline ends. During active infection, Seattle patients enrolled and were then monitored through disease. The authors' processing: How many nucleated cells were present was estimated from reference gene primer amplification. The assay was immunoSEQ multiplex PCR, and TCRdb's table has in-frame clones only and misses some. The V and J calls and clone size come from that table; D and trimming were worked out from the DNA. Counted here are about 190,000 clones, about 80% occurring once; the ten biggest clones make up approximately 8%.

The receptor was derived from a woman aged 55 to 70 with COVID-19, enrolled during active disease. V usage is TRBV2 and J usage is TRBJ2-3, with unresolved D. The source material was peripheral blood. The CDR3 reads CASTVMLTDTQYF. The DNA for the CDR3 is TGTGCCAGCACAGTAATGTTGACAGATACGCAGTATTTT.